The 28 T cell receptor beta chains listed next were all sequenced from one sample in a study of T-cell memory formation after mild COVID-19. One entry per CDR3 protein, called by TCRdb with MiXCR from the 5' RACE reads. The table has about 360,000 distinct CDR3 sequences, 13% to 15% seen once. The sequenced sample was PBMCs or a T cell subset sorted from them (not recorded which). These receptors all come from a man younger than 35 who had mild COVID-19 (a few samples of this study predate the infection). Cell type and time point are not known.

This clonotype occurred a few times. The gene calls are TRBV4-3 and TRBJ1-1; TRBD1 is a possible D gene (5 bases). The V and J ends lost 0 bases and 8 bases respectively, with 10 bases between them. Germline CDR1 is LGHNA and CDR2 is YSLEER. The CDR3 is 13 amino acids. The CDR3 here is CASSQDPGREAFF. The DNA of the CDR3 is TGCGCCAGCAGCCAAGATCCGGGACGAGAAGCTTTCTTT.

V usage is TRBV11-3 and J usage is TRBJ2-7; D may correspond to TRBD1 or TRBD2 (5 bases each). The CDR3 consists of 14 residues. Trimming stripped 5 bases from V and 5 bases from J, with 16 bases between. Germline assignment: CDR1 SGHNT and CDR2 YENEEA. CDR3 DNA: TGTGCCAGCAGCGTTGGGACCAAGGGCCACGAGCAGTACTTC. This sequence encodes CASSVGTKGHEQYF.

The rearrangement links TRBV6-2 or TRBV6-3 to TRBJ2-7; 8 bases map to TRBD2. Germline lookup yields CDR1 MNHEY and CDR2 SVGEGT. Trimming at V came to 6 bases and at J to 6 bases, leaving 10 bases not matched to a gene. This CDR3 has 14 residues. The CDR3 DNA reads TGTGCCAGCAGCCGAACGGGGGGGAGTAGCGAGCAGTACGTC. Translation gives CASSRTGGSSEQYV.

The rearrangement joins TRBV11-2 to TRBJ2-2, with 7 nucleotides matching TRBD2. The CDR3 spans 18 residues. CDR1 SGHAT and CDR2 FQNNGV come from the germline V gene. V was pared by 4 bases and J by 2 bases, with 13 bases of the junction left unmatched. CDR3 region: CASSSWRSERGNTGELFF. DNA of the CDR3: TGTGCCAGCAGCTCGTGGCGTTCGGAGCGGGGAAACACCGGGGAGCTGTTTTTT.

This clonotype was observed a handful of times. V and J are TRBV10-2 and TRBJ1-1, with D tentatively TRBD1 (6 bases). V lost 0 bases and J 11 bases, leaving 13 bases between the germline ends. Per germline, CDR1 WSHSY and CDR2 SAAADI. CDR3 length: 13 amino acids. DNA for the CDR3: TGCGCCAGCAGTGAGTCGATGTACAGGGAGGCTTTCTTT. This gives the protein CASSESMYREAFF.

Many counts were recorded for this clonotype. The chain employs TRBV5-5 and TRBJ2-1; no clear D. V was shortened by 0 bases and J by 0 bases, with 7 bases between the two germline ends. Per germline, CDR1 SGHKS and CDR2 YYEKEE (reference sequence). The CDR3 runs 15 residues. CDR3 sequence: CASSLAVSSYNEQFF. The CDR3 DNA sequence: TGTGCCAGCAGCTTGGCAGTGAGCTCCTACAATGAGCAGTTCTTC.

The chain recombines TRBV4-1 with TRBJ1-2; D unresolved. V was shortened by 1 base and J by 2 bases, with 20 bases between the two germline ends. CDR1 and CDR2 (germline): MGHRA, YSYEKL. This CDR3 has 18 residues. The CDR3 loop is CASSQVNPLGVGNYGYTF. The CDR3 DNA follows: TGCGCCAGCAGCCAAGTTAACCCTCTCGGGGTAGGGAACTATGGCTACACCTTC.

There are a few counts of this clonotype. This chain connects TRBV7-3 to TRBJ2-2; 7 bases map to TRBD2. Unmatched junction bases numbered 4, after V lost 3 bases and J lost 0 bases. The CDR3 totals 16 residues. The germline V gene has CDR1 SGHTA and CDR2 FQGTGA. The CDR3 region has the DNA TGTGCCAGCAGCTTGTCTAGCGGAACGAACACCGGGGAGCTGTTTTTT. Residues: CASSLSSGTNTGELFF.

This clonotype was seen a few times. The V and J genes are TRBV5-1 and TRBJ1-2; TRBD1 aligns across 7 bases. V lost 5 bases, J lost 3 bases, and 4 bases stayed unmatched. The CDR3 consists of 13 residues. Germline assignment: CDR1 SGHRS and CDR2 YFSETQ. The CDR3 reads CASSITGDYGYTF. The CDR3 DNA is TGCGCCAGCAGTATTACAGGGGACTATGGCTACACCTTC.

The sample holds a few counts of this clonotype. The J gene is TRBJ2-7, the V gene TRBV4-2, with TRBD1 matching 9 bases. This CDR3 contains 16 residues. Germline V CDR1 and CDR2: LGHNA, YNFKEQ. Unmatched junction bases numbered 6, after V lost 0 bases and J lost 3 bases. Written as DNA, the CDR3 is TGTGCCAGCAGCCAAGAGATAGGACAGGGGCTCTACGAGCAGTACTTC. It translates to CASSQEIGQGLYEQYF.

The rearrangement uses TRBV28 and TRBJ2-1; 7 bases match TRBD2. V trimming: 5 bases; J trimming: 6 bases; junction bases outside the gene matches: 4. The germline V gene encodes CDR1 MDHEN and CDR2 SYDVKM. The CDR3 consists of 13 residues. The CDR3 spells CASSPSGFNEQFF. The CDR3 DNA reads TGTGCCAGCAGTCCTAGCGGATTCAATGAGCAGTTCTTC.

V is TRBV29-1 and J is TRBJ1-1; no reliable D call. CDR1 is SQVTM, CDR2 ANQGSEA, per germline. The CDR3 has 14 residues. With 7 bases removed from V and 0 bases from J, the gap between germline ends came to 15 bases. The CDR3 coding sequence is TGCAGCGCCCTTCAGCGAGATTTGAACACTGAAGCTTTCTTT. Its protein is CSALQRDLNTEAFF. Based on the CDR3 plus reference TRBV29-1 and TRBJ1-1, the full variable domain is SAVISQKPSRDICQRGTSLTIQCQVDSQVTMMFWYRQQPGQSLTLIATANQGSEATYESGFVIDKFPISRPNLTFSTLTVSNMSPEDSSIYLCSALQRDLNTEAFFGQGTRLTVV.

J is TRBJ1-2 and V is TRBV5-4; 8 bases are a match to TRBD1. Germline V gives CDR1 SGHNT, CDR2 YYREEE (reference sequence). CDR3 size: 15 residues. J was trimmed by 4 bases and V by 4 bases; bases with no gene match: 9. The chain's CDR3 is CASSPRTGSIYGYTF. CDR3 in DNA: TGTGCCAGCAGCCCGAGGACAGGGAGCATCTATGGCTACACCTTC.

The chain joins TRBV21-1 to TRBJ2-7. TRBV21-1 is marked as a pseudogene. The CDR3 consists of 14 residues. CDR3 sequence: CASSTGDGPYEQYV. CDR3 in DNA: TGTGCCAGCAGCACAGGGGATGGTCCCTACGAGCAGTACGTC.

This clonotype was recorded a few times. The CDR3: CASGGRGLTEAFF. In DNA form, the CDR3 reads TGTGCCAGCGGGGGCAGGGGGCTCACTGAAGCTTTCTTT. The V and J genes are TRBV5-5 and TRBJ1-1; 8 nucleotides agree with TRBD1. This CDR3 has 13 residues. The germline V gene has CDR1 SGHKS and CDR2 YYEKEE (reference sequence). With V trimmed by 7 bases and J by 4 bases, 6 bases remained unmatched.

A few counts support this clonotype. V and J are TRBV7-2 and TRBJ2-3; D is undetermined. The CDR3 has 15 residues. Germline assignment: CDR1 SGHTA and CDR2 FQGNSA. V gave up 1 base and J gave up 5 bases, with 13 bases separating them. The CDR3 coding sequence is TGTGCCAGCAGCTTAGGTCAAATTGCTGGAGATACGCAGTATTTT. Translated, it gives CASSLGQIAGDTQYF.

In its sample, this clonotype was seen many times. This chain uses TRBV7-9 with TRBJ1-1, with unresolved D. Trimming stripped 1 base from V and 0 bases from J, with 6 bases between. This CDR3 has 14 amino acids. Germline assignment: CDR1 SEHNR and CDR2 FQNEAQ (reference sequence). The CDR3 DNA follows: TGTGCCAGCAGCTTAGGACGGCTGAACACTGAAGCTTTCTTT. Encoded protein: CASSLGRLNTEAFF.

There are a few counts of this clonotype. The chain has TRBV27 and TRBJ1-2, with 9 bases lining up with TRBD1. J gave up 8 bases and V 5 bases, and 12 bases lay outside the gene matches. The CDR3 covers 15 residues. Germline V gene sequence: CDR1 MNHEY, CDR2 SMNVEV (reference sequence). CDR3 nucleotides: TGTGCCAGCAGTATACAGGGGGCCGGATTATTAGGCTACACCTTC. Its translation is CASSIQGAGLLGYTF.

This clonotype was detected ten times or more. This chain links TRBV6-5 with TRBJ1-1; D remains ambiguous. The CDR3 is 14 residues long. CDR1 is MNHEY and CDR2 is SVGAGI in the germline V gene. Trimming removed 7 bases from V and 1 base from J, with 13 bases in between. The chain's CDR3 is CASKKPEENTEAFF. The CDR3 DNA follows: TGTGCCAGCAAAAAGCCAGAGGAGAACACTGAAGCTTTCTTT.

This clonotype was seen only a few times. For the CDR3, the DNA is TGTGCCAGCAGTGAAGAGGGTTTACCCTATAATTCACCCCTCCACTTT. This codes for CASSEEGLPYNSPLHF. The chain carries TRBV6-1 and TRBJ1-6; D uncertain. CDR1 is MNHNS, CDR2 SASEGT, per germline. The CDR3 loop spans 16 amino acids. With 1 base removed from V and 2 bases from J, the gap between germline ends came to 9 bases.

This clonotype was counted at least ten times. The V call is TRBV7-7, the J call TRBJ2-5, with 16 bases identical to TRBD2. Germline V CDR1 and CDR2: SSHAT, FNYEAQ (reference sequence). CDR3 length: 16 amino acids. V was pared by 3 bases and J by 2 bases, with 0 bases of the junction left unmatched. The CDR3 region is CASSLGLAGGQETQYF. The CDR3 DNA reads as TGTGCCAGCAGCTTGGGACTAGCGGGGGGGCAAGAGACCCAGTACTTC.

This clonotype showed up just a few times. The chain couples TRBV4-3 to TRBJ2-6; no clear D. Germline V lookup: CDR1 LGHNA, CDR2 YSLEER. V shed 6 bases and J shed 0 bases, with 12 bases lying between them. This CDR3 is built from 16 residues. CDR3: CASSKRQVSGANVLTF. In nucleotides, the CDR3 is TGCGCCAGCAGTAAAAGGCAGGTCTCTGGGGCCAACGTCCTGACTTTC.

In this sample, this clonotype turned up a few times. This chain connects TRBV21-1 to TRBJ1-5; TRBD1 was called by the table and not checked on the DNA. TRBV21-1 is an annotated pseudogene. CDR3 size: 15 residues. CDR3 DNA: TGTGCCAGCAGCAACGGACAGGGGCCTTTCCAGCCCCAGCATTTT. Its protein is CASSNGQGPFQPQHF.

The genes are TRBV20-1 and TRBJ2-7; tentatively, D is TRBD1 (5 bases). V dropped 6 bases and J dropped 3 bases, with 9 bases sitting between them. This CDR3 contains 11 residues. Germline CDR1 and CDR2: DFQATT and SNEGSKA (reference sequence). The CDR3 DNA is TGCAGTGCGGGTAGGGGCTACGAGCAGTACTTC. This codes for CSAGRGYEQYF.

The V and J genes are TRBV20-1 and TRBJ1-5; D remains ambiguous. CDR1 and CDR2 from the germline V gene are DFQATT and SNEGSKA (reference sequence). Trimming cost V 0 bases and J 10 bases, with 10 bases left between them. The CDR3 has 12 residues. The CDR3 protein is CSARDPGGPQHF. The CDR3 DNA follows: TGCAGTGCTAGAGATCCCGGCGGACCCCAGCATTTT.

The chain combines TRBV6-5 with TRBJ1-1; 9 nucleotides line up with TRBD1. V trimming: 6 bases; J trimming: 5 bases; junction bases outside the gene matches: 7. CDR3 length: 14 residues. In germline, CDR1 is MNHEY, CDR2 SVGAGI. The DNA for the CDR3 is TGTGCCAGCAGGCCCTACAGGGGGCATACTGAAGCTTTCTTT. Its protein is CASRPYRGHTEAFF.

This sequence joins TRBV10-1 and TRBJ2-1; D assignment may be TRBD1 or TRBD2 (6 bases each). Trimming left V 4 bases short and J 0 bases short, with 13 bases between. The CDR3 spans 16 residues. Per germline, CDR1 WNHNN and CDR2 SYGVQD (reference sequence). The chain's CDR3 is CASSGGGQSSYNEQFF. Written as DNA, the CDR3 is TGCGCCAGCAGTGGAGGGGGGCAAAGCTCCTACAATGAGCAGTTCTTC.

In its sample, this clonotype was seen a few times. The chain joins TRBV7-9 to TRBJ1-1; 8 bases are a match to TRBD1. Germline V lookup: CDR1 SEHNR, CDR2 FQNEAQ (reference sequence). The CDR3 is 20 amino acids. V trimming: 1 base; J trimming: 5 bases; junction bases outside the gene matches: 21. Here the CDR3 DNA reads TGTGCCAGCAGCTTAGATTGGGCAGGGCGGCAGGGGGCAGTCGGGACTGAAGCTTTCTTT. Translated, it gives CASSLDWAGRQGAVGTEAFF.